This TCR beta chain was sequenced during a study of T cells in tumors after PD-1 blockade. For the study at large: Some patients also took daily vismodegib 150 mg during anti-PD-1 treatment.

Clones were sequenced by immunoSEQ multiplex PCR, and TCRdb holds only the in-frame ones, with some missing. The table records about 4,200 clones, around 67% of them present only once. Regarding this clone: The antigen remains unidentified.

Time point meaning: first of two pre-therapy site-matched biopsies around 9 weeks apart. In germline, CDR1 is SGHVS, CDR2 FQNEAQ. V lost 1 base and J 7 bases, leaving 7 bases between the germline ends. This CDR3 is built from 12 residues. Study-wide results and limits: Clonal replacement, not reinvigoration, is suggested for expanded exhausted CD8+ clones after therapy. Some novel exhausted tumor clones appeared in pre-treatment blood, suggesting peripheral recruitment.

The chain carries TRBV7-8 and TRBJ1-1, with D hard to call. This receptor was obtained from a human donor with basal cell carcinoma. The source material was tumor tissue, sampled before anti-PD-1 treatment. The CDR3 region is CASSLVAFEAFF. The CDR3 bases are TGTGCCAGCAGCTTAGTGGCGTTTGAAGCTTTCTTT.